Below are 20 T cell receptor beta chains sequenced from a single sample in a study of T-cell reconstitution after alpha-beta-depleted transplantation in children. Unique molecular identifiers were incorporated when the TCRbeta library was constructed. Using its own MiXCR run on the PCR reads, TCRdb lists one record per CDR3 protein. In the table there are more than 550,000 distinct CDR3 sequences, approximately 10% of which are singletons. Source: PBMCs from the stem cell graft donor, taken from the stem cell graft. The receptors shown here come from a human donor who donated a stem cell graft to a child with acute myeloid leukemia.

The gene calls are TRBV20-1 and TRBJ2-7; the D is unclear. Germline V lookup: CDR1 DFQATT, CDR2 SNEGSKA (reference sequence). Trimming stripped 7 bases from V and 1 base from J, with 14 bases between. This CDR3 spans 13 amino acids. The chain's CDR3 is CSVVDTLSYEQYF. In DNA form, the CDR3 reads TGCAGTGTTGTCGACACGTTGTCCTACGAGCAGTACTTC.

The chain links TRBV14 to TRBJ2-7; 7 nucleotides agree with TRBD1. Looked up from germline, CDR1 is SGHDN and CDR2 is FVKESK. The trim removed 0 bases at V and 2 bases at J, leaving 10 bases unmatched. This CDR3 region has 17 residues. The CDR3 bases are TGTGCCAGCAGCCAAGATCGAGGGACAGACTACACCTACGAGCAGTACTTC. This encodes CASSQDRGTDYTYEQYF.

This clonotype was counted ten times or more. The chain is built from TRBV12-3 or TRBV12-4 and TRBJ1-1; D ambiguous. CDR3 size: 14 residues. V lost 7 bases, J lost 1 base, and 13 bases lay in between. The CDR3: CASTPWEPNTEAFF. The CDR3 region has the DNA TGTGCCAGCACCCCGTGGGAGCCGAACACTGAAGCTTTCTTT.

The table lists this clonotype with a few counts. The J gene is TRBJ2-4, the V gene TRBV18; no clear D gene. Germline assignment: CDR1 KGHSH and CDR2 LQKENI. The CDR3 loop spans 13 amino acids. Trimming pared 3 bases from V and 7 bases from J, leaving 10 bases between. CDR3 nucleotide sequence: TGTGCCAGCTCACCCCTGATAGGGAACATTCAGTACTTC. It codes for CASSPLIGNIQYF.

This chain uses TRBV20-1 with TRBJ2-1; D gene ambiguous. Germline CDR1 is DFQATT and CDR2 is SNEGSKA (reference sequence). The CDR3 has 11 amino acids. V gave up 2 bases and J gave up 5 bases, with 4 bases separating them. The DNA of the CDR3 is TGCAGTGCTAGATGGGACAATGAGCAGTTCTTC. Translation gives CSARWDNEQFF.

This clonotype was observed at least ten times. The V call is TRBV21-1, the J call TRBJ2-2; TRBD1 is taken as the D call from the table, unchecked against the DNA. TRBV21-1 is designated a pseudogene. The CDR3 has 17 amino acids. The CDR3 DNA is TGTGCCAGCAGCACCAGACCTCCGGGACACAACACCGGGGAGCTGTTTTTT. It specifies CASSTRPPGHNTGELFF.

The J gene is TRBJ1-6, the V gene TRBV7-9; perhaps TRBD1 as D (5 bases). In germline, CDR1 is SEHNR, CDR2 FQNEAQ (reference sequence). The CDR3 has 15 amino acids. Trimming took off 4 bases at V and 7 bases at J, with 14 bases between the two ends. The CDR3 protein is CASSSGTTANSPLHF. For the CDR3, the DNA is TGTGCCAGCAGCTCCGGGACCACGGCGAATTCACCCCTCCACTTT.

To note about this clonotype: A much larger clone is a single base away; this may be a read error. This chain joins TRBV20-1 and TRBJ2-3, with D possibly being TRBD2 (5 bases). Trimming left V 3 bases short and J 4 bases short, with 17 bases between. Germline CDR1 and CDR2: DFQATT and SNEGSKA (reference sequence). CDR3 length: 15 residues. In DNA form, the CDR3 reads TGCAGTGCTAGCCGGTTTGGAGGAGACGCAGATACGCAGTATTTT. It yields the protein CSASRFGGDADTQYF.

This clonotype turned up a few times. This chain uses TRBV6-2 or TRBV6-3 with TRBJ1-1; no definite D call. V was clipped by 5 bases and J by 10 bases, with 14 bases between them. The germline CDR1 and CDR2 sequences are MNHEY and SVGEGT. This CDR3 is 12 amino acids long. CDR3 sequence: CASSQGPAGAFF. CDR3 DNA sequence: TGTGCCAGCAGTCAAGGCCCCGCGGGAGCTTTCTTT.

The chain has TRBV27 and TRBJ2-3; D possibly corresponds to TRBD2 (7 bases). Trimming took off 8 bases at V and 3 bases at J, with 21 bases between the two ends. CDR1 and CDR2 (germline): MNHEY, SMNVEV (reference sequence). The CDR3 spans 16 residues. CDR3 in amino acids: CASEGGAGHPTDTQYF. The CDR3 DNA sequence: TGTGCCAGCGAGGGAGGAGCGGGACATCCTACAGATACGCAGTATTTT.

V gene TRBV27 combines with J gene TRBJ1-6, with D unresolved. V was trimmed by 5 bases and J by 9 bases, leaving 11 bases between them. The germline CDR1 and CDR2 sequences are MNHEY and SMNVEV (reference sequence). The CDR3 runs 13 residues. CDR3 sequence: CASSPDMSSPLHF. In DNA, the CDR3 is TGTGCCAGCAGTCCTGATATGAGTTCACCCCTCCACTTT.

The table lists this clonotype with many counts. V usage is TRBV18 and J usage is TRBJ2-7, with 13 positions matching TRBD2. CDR1 and CDR2 from the germline V gene are KGHSH and LQKENI. This CDR3 is 15 amino acids long. With V trimmed by 6 bases and J by 6 bases, 8 bases remained unmatched. In nucleotides, the CDR3 is TGTGCCAGCTCTCCCGGACTAGCGGGAGTGGGCGAGCAGTACTTC. It is translated as CASSPGLAGVGEQYF.

This chain links TRBV7-8 with TRBJ2-1, with D unresolved. Per the germline V gene, CDR1 is SGHVS and CDR2 is FQNEAQ. V was shortened by 4 bases and J by 9 bases, with 10 bases between the two germline ends. This CDR3 is built from 12 residues. The CDR3 coding sequence is TGTGCCAGCAGCTCCGGACGCGCTGAGCAGTTCTTC. Translation gives CASSSGRAEQFF.

The chain joins TRBV18 to TRBJ1-4; D remains unclear. This CDR3 is built from 14 residues. V was clipped by 1 base and J by 2 bases, with 5 bases between them. Germline loops: CDR1 KGHSH, CDR2 LQKENI. The CDR3 DNA reads as TGTGCCAGCTCACCACGAAGGACTAATGAAAAACTGTTTTTT. It yields the protein CASSPRRTNEKLFF.

This clonotype was found many times. The chain joins TRBV15 to TRBJ2-7; 7 bases agree with TRBD1. The CDR3 loop spans 15 amino acids. CDR1 and CDR2 (germline): LNHNV, YYDKDF (reference sequence). Losses at the gene ends were 0 bases for V and 5 bases for J; bases not matched to a gene: 7. The DNA for the CDR3 is TGTGCCACCAGCAGAGATCCACAGGGGTTTAACGAGCAGTACTTC. Encoded protein: CATSRDPQGFNEQYF.

V is TRBV20-1 and J is TRBJ1-3; D is unresolved. This CDR3 contains 12 residues. Trimming took 6 bases from V and 0 from J, leaving 6 bases between them. CDR1 is DFQATT, CDR2 SNEGSKA, per germline (reference sequence). Here the CDR3 reads CSAASSGNTIYF. CDR3 DNA sequence: TGCAGTGCGGCCAGCTCTGGAAACACCATATATTTT.

This clonotype was counted only a few times. The V call is TRBV28, the J call TRBJ2-1; 9 bases are a match to TRBD2. This CDR3 spans 12 amino acids. V dropped 6 bases and J dropped 13; count of bases not matched to a gene: 7. Germline values: CDR1 MDHEN, CDR2 SYDVKM. CDR3: CASSPSGMTQFF. The CDR3 nucleotides are TGTGCCAGCAGCCCTAGCGGGATGACCCAGTTCTTC.

This rearrangement joins TRBV7-2 to TRBJ2-3; no definite D call. The end of the DNA is better explained by TRBJ1-3, so the J call may be wrong. This CDR3 region has 11 residues. In germline, CDR1 is SGHTA, CDR2 FQGNSA. The CDR3 nucleotides are TGTGCCAGCAGCTTAGGGCGGACCATATATTTT. Protein: CASSLGRTIYF.

The V gene is TRBV20-1, the J gene TRBJ2-5; D might be TRBD1 (5 bases). V lost 5 bases to trimming and J lost 5 bases, with 15 bases between them. The CDR3 is 13 amino acids. The germline gives CDR1 DFQATT, CDR2 SNEGSKA (reference sequence). DNA of the CDR3: TGCAGTGCTGCTACAGGCCTGGTGGAGACCCAGTACTTC. Its protein is CSAATGLVETQYF.

This clonotype has a handful of counts. The J gene is TRBJ1-2, the V gene TRBV10-3, with a weak D call TRBD1 (5 bases). The ends were cut back, 4 bases at V and 5 bases at J, with 8 bases in the middle. The CDR3 spans 12 residues. In germline, CDR1 is ENHRY, CDR2 SYGVKD. This CDR3 is CAISGQGYGYTF. CDR3 DNA sequence: TGTGCCATCAGTGGTCAGGGATATGGCTACACCTTC.